The T cell receptor beta chain under discussion was sequenced for a study of blood T cells in healthy people across ages. Then a second PCR, running about 7 to 11 cycles, was carried out with a sample-barcoded 5' primer and a J-beta primer mix. TCRdb analysed the 5' RACE reads with MiXCR anew, one entry per CDR3 protein. The data show 750,000 to 950,000 distinct CDR3 sequences, with roughly 25% seen just once and under 3% held by the top ten. Another study also made use of these data, one on T cells of mothers and their children. That work contributes: In cDNA synthesis, all of the extracted RNA was used at approximately 1.5 ug per 15 ul.

Sample: blood. The source of this sequence is a boy younger than 18 in good health.

The CDR3 loop reads CASSIQAGAQGPQHF. DNA for the CDR3: TGTGCCAGTAGTATCCAGGCAGGGGCCCAGGGGCCCCAGCATTTT. The V and J genes are TRBV19 and TRBJ1-5, with a weak D call TRBD1 (6 bases). This CDR3 has 15 residues. V lost 3 bases, J lost 9 bases, and 18 bases lay in between. CDR1 LNHDA and CDR2 SQIVND come from the germline V gene (reference sequence).